This TCR beta chain was sequenced in a study of brain T cells in children with intractable seizures (dated by TCRdb to about 2021). For the wider study: Resected brain tissue from 50 or so pediatric epilepsy surgery cases was initially screened for immune gene transcripts with a NanoString immunology panel. Among the roughly twelve selected surgery cases, eight also had pre-surgery blood sequenced, leaving four with brain tissue only. General conclusions and limits of the study: Because pre- and post-surgery blood were sequenced to different depths, clones absent from the pre-surgery sample may reflect undersampling. Viral specificity was inferred only from CDR3 sequence similarity, and patients' HCMV serostatus was unknown.

For this clone: Its antigen remains undetermined. There are no base qualities to consult, and no much larger clone falls within one base.

The immunoSEQ assay was used to generate TCR beta chain sequences from genomic DNA. From the authors' description of their analysis: CDR3 sequences that did not begin with the conserved framework cysteine at position 104 were removed by hand. To get clonality, the normalized Shannon's Diversity Index was subtracted from one, giving values from 0 (maximal diversity) to 1 (oligoclonal). Chi-squared comparison-of-proportions tests assessed whether the same CDR3 differed in frequency between samples, such as brain versus blood. Public clonotypes were found through immuneACCESS searches, while the VDJdb browser was used to judge similarity to known antiviral clonotypes. TCRdb carries this immuneACCESS record with in-frame sequences only. Its versions omit some clonotypes, under half of them owing to an unresolved V gene in the studies checked, with the rest unexplained. The V and J calls and clone size are taken from that table; D and trimming were inferred from the DNA. Within this sample are 65,000 to 85,000 clones, with about 93% of them counted one time only. 1.5% of the sample is in the top ten clones.

Per the publication, the time point label means: resected brain tissue, or blood drawn just prior to surgery. The surgery cases that showed the highest brain T cell transcript signatures were chosen for TCR beta chain sequencing of brain tissue, and of blood when it was available. Prior to surgery, the patients had been treated with at least one anti-epileptic drug. TCR-sequenced patients were children with drug-resistant epilepsy due to tuberous sclerosis complex, focal cortical dysplasia, Rasmussen encephalitis or hemimegalencephaly. Bulk genomic DNA was isolated from unsorted brain tissue and whole blood using the Monarch genomic DNA purification kit. Sequencing used peripheral blood, obtained at surgery. The sequence was obtained from a boy under two years old with tuberous sclerosis and intractable seizures.

The CDR3 reads CASSRQLGRGDSYEQYF. The sequence in DNA is TGTGCCAGCAGCCGTCAATTGGGGAGGGGGGACTCCTACGAGCAGTACTTC. The V and J segments used are TRBV7-8 and TRBJ2-7; 7 matching bases give a weak D call of TRBD2. From its cysteine to its phenylalanine, the CDR3 spans 17 amino acids. Left in the record is the CDR3 DNA by itself, 51 bases read in frame from the first base. CDR1 and CDR2 are read off the germline V gene as SGHVS and FQNEAQ. V was cut back by 5 bases and J by 0 bases, leaving a gap of 20 bases between them.